This passage covers 12 T cell receptor beta chains from one sample sequenced in a study of T cell repertoires in aging, cancer and after chemotherapy. Multiplex touch-down PCR with TRB-A/B primers amplified rearranged V-D-J TRB sequences. In TCRdb, the multiplex PCR reads were re-called with MiXCR into one record per CDR3 protein. The sample shows some 7,700 distinct CDR3 sequences, roughly 56% of them seen only once. The template was genomic DNA from peripheral blood, not RNA. The source material was blood. The receptor set was obtained from a human donor with a solid tumor.

V usage is TRBV20-1 and J usage is TRBJ1-3; no definite D call. From germline, CDR1 is DFQATT and CDR2 SNEGSKA (reference sequence). With 6 bases removed from V and 0 bases from J, the gap between germline ends came to 9 bases. This CDR3 comprises 13 residues. Here the CDR3 reads CSAKPGSGNTIYF. CDR3 bases: TGCAGTGCGAAACCGGGCTCTGGAAACACCATATATTTT.

The chain combines TRBV7-2 with TRBJ2-2; D is unresolved. Trimming removed 3 bases from V and 1 base from J, with 9 bases in between. This CDR3 has 15 amino acids. The germline CDR1 and CDR2 sequences are SGHTA and FQGNSA. The CDR3 sequence is CASSFRTGNTGELFF. The CDR3 DNA sequence: TGTGCCAGCAGCTTCAGGACGGGGAACACCGGGGAGCTGTTTTTT.

The chain carries TRBV11-3 and TRBJ2-7; 9 bases are shared with TRBD2. The V gene end was trimmed by 3 bases and the J gene end by 6 bases; junction bases not matched to a gene: 6. Germline V gives CDR1 SGHNT, CDR2 YENEEA. This CDR3 is built from 14 residues. The CDR3 sequence: CASSLTGTSSEQYF. The CDR3 coding sequence is TGTGCCAGCAGCTTGACCGGGACTAGCTCCGAGCAGTACTTC.

This clonotype was observed a few times. The CDR3, as DNA: TGTGCCAGCAGTTTCGGACAGGGGTTACAGCAGTACTTC. Translating gives CASSFGQGLQQYF. The V and J genes are TRBV27 and TRBJ2-7, with 9 bases aligning to TRBD1. J was trimmed by 8 bases and V by 3 bases; bases with no gene match: 5. The CDR3 totals 13 residues. Germline CDR1 MNHEY, CDR2 SMNVEV (reference sequence).

The V gene is TRBV6-5, the J gene TRBJ2-7; tentative D call: TRBD1 (6 bases). Germline assignment: CDR1 MNHEY and CDR2 SVGAGI. This CDR3 is 14 amino acids long. V lost 6 bases, J lost 4 bases, and 16 bases lay in between. The CDR3 DNA reads TGTGCCAGCAGCCTCACAGGGAGAAAGTACGAGCAGTACTTC. This codes for CASSLTGRKYEQYF.

The J gene is TRBJ1-5, the V gene TRBV27; D perhaps matches TRBD1 (6 bases). V dropped 2 bases and J dropped 1 base, with 12 bases sitting between them. This CDR3 comprises 16 residues. The germline gives CDR1 MNHEY, CDR2 SMNVEV (reference sequence). The CDR3 DNA sequence: TGTGCCAGCAGTTTAGGGGGGGCGCTAAGCAATCAGCCCCAGCATTTT. This gives the protein CASSLGGALSNQPQHF.

The CDR3 region has the DNA TGTGCCAGCAGCTTAGCCCGGACAGGACCTAATGAAAAACTGTTTTTT. Its translation is CASSLARTGPNEKLFF. V and J are TRBV7-9 and TRBJ1-4, with 7 bases lining up with TRBD1. With 0 bases clipped from V and 3 bases from J, the junction kept 4 bases outside the gene matches. Looked up from germline, CDR1 is SEHNR and CDR2 is FQNEAQ (reference sequence). The CDR3 runs 16 residues.

V gene TRBV6-1 combines with J gene TRBJ2-2, with D unclear. The germline V gene encodes CDR1 MNHNS and CDR2 SASEGT. The V end was cut by 7 bases, the J end by 6 bases, with 12 bases between. The CDR3 has 13 amino acids. The DNA for the CDR3 is TGTGCCAGCAACCTAATGTGGTCCGGGGAGCTGTTTTTT. It is translated as CASNLMWSGELFF.

J is TRBJ2-3 and V is TRBV6-5, with 8 nucleotides matching TRBD2. The CDR3 is 16 residues long. J was trimmed by 6 bases and V by 0 bases; bases with no gene match: 8. CDR1 and CDR2 (germline): MNHEY, SVGAGI. The CDR3 loop is CASSYSTREGLDTQYF. The CDR3 nucleotides read TGTGCCAGCAGTTACTCGACACGGGAGGGCCTTGATACGCAGTATTTT.

Only a few counts were recorded for this clonotype. The chain recombines TRBV30 with TRBJ1-2, with 7 nucleotides matching TRBD1. Trimming at V came to 4 bases and at J to 4 bases, leaving 3 bases not matched to a gene. The CDR3 length is 12 residues. CDR1 GTSNPN and CDR2 SVGIG come from the germline V gene (reference sequence). The CDR3 region has the DNA TGTGCCTGGATTTACAGGGGCTATGGCTACACCTTC. Protein sequence: CAWIYRGYGYTF. The full variable domain, with the rest looked up from reference TRBV30 and TRBJ1-2, is SQTIHQWPATLVQPVGSPLSLECTVEGTSNPNLYWYRQAAGRGLQLLFYSVGIGQISSEVPQNLSASRPQDRQFILSSKKLLLSDSGFYLCAWIYRGYGYTFGSGTRLTVV.

The table lists this clonotype with a few counts. This CDR3 reads CASSKKGGDNSPLHF. DNA for the CDR3: TGTGCCAGCAGCAAAAAGGGAGGCGATAATTCACCCCTCCACTTT. The chain uses TRBV6-5 and TRBJ1-6; the D is unclear. Trimming left V 6 bases short and J 5 bases short, with 14 bases between. Germline V gene data show CDR1 as MNHEY and CDR2 as SVGAGI. There are 15 residues in the CDR3.

J is TRBJ2-1 and V is TRBV6-5; no clear D gene. Trimming removed 1 base from V and 12 bases from J, with 22 bases in between. CDR1 and CDR2 from the germline V gene are MNHEY and SVGAGI. CDR3 size: 16 residues. CDR3 protein: CASSYFSSSATNTQFF. In nucleotides, the CDR3 is TGTGCCAGCAGTTACTTCTCGTCGAGCGCCACCAATACGCAGTTCTTC.